Presented here are 15 T cell receptor beta chains from one specimen sequenced in a study of tissue T cells after allogeneic stem cell transplantation. Repertoires were generated with immunoSEQ multiplex PCR, while TCRdb's copy carries only in-frame clones and drops some. The repertoire holds roughly 2,500 clones, with 40% to 55% as singletons. Regarding time point: mouse harvest day 14 after allogeneic transplant. The graft held 10^6 splenic CD5+ T cells and 10^7 T-cell-depleted bone marrow cells. Specimen: gut tissue. The receptors derive from a female BALB/c mouse given C57BL/6 T cells with graft-versus-host disease after an allogeneic hematopoietic cell transplant.

On this clone: The listed genes are named as in mouse. The CDR3 goes on 1 residue after the read ends, and that part is filled in from the germline J gene. The chain has TRBV2 and TRBJ1-4, with 7 bases identical to TRBD1. The germline V gene has CDR1 LGHNA and CDR2 YSYQKL. The CDR3 sequence is 14 residues long. Trimming cost V 4 bases and J 1 base; bases outside gene matches: 0. CDR3 loop: CASSRDSSNERLFF. CDR3 bases read: TGTGCCAGCAGCCGGGACAGTTCCAACGAAAGATTATTT. Variable domain in full (rest from reference TRBV2 and TRBJ1-4): DPKIIQKPKYLVAVTGSEKILICEQYLGHNAMYWYRQSAKKPLEFMFSYSYQKLMDNQTASSRFQPQSSKKNHLDLQITALKPDDSATYFCASSRDSSNERLFFGHGTKLSVL.

Regarding this clone: Germline and genes: mouse. The read halts 1 residue ahead of the CDR3 end, with the missing end drawn from the germline J gene. This chain uses TRBV26 with TRBJ1-2; the D gene is possibly TRBD1 (6 bases). Germline assignment: CDR1 KGHPV and CDR2 FQNQEV (reference sequence). This CDR3 comprises 13 residues. V lost 1 base to trimming and J lost 4 bases, with 7 bases between them. The DNA read from the CDR3 is TGTGCCAGCAGTCTGTTAGGGGGCTCCGACTACACC. Its protein is CASSLLGGSDYT. The full CDR3 protein reads CASSLLGGSDYTF.

This clone is medium-sized within its sample. Germline and genes here are mouse. With the read ending 1 residue before the CDR3 end, the germline J gene is used to fill in that end. This chain joins TRBV29 and TRBJ2-1; D ambiguous. CDR3 size: 8 residues. The germline gives CDR1 MSHET, CDR2 SYDVDS. V lost 8 bases to trimming and J lost 9 bases, with 2 bases between them. CDR3 amino acids: CASVEQFF. CDR3 DNA (partial): TGTGCTAGCGTTGAGCAGTTC.

In its sample, this clone was seen a few times. Gene labels here are mouse ones. The read ends 1 residue early relative to the CDR3; the germline J gene fills the gap. The chain carries TRBV3 and TRBJ1-4; TRBD1 aligns across 7 bases. The junction had 4 bases not matched to a gene; V was cut back by 3 bases and J by 3 bases. In germline, CDR1 is SNHLY, CDR2 FYNGKV (reference sequence). The CDR3 extends over 15 amino acids. CDR3 protein: CASSFGRGPNERLFF. The sequenced CDR3 bases are TGTGCCAGCAGCTTTGGGAGGGGGCCCAACGAAAGATTATTT.

Comment on this clone: All gene names here are mouse names. The read ends 1 residue before the CDR3 terminus; that terminus is restored from the germline J gene. V is TRBV5 and J is TRBJ2-5; 11 positions agree with TRBD2. Germline CDR1 reads LGHNA; CDR2 reads YNLKQL (reference sequence). The CDR3 length is 17 residues. V lost 3 bases to trimming and J lost 0 bases; unmatched junction nucleotides: 5. CDR3 region: CASSHPGLGVNQDTQYF. CDR3 bases read: TGTGCCAGCAGCCACCCGGGACTGGGGGTTAACCAAGACACCCAGTAC.

The sample holds a few counts of this clone. Here the gene names and germline are mouse. The CDR3 end falls 1 residue outside the read, so it is completed with the germline J gene. The chain has TRBV16 and TRBJ2-3; 7 bases align to TRBD1. Trimming at V came to 6 bases and at J to 0 bases, leaving 6 bases not matched to a gene. Germline assignment: CDR1 SGHSA and CDR2 FRNQAP. This CDR3 contains 15 residues. The sequenced CDR3 bases are TGTGCAAGCAGGCATCCGGGACAGAGTGCAGAAACGCTGTAT. This gives the protein CASRHPGQSAETLY. The entire CDR3 protein is CASRHPGQSAETLYF.

Comments on this clone: The gene names given are mouse names. The covered CDR3 bases are TGTGCAAGCAGCTTAGCTGGGGAGCAGTTC. This translates into CASSLAGEQF. The complete CDR3 protein is CASSLAGEQFF. The V and J genes are TRBV16 and TRBJ2-1, with D possibly being TRBD2 (5 bases). The CDR3 goes on 1 residue after the read ends, and that part is filled in from the germline J gene. Germline V lookup: CDR1 SGHSA, CDR2 FRNQAP. The CDR3 extends over 11 amino acids. The V end was cut by 1 base, the J end by 10 bases, with 5 bases between. Combining the CDR3 with reference TRBV16 and TRBJ2-1 gives the whole variable domain NAGVIQTPRHKVTGKGQEATLWCEPISGHSAVFWYRQTIVQGLEFLTYFRNQAPIDDSGMPKERFSAQMPNQSHSTLKIQSTQPQDSAVYLCASSLAGEQFFGPGTRLTVL.

Concerning this clone itself: Mouse gene names apply. The CDR3 end is not reached by the read, which stops 1 residue before it; the germline J gene fills it in. This chain uses TRBV12-1 with TRBJ2-3; 7 nucleotides match TRBD1. Germline lookup yields CDR1 SGHSN and CDR2 HYEKVE. The CDR3 has 15 residues. V was pared by 4 bases and J by 3 bases, with 9 bases of the junction left unmatched. Incomplete CDR3 DNA: TGTGCCAGCTCCCTGACAGGGAATCGGGCAGAAACGCTGTAT. It is translated as CASSLTGNRAETLY. The CDR3, in full, reads CASSLTGNRAETLYF.

Worth noting for this clone: Gene names are the mouse ones. The read terminates 1 residue ahead of where the CDR3 ends, so the germline J gene completes it. J is TRBJ2-2 and V is TRBV3; 7 bases line up with TRBD2. The ends lost 5 bases at V and 7 bases at J; junction bases unmatched: 4. The CDR3 is made up of 13 amino acids. The germline V gene encodes CDR1 SNHLY and CDR2 FYNGKV (reference sequence). CDR3 region: CASSPTGVGQLYF. Partial CDR3 DNA: TGTGCCAGCAGCCCAACTGGGGTCGGGCAGCTCTAC.

In this sample, this clone turned up a few times. Genes here carry mouse names. The read comes to an end 1 residue before the CDR3 does, leaving the germline J gene to fill in the end. The chain uses TRBV3 and TRBJ1-1; D possibly corresponds to TRBD1 (5 bases). The CDR3 runs 14 residues. Germline CDR1 reads SNHLY; CDR2 reads FYNGKV (reference sequence). Trimming pared 1 base from V and 1 base from J, leaving 7 bases between. The CDR3: CASSLVGGNTEVFF. The CDR3 DNA, read in part, is TGTGCCAGCAGCTTAGTGGGGGGAAACACAGAAGTCTTC.

Worth noting for this clone: The germline and genes are mouse ones. The read finishes 1 residue shy of the CDR3 end, and the germline J gene is used to complete it. The rearrangement links TRBV26 to TRBJ2-4; D remains ambiguous. Germline V gives CDR1 KGHPV, CDR2 FQNQEV (reference sequence). Trimming stripped 4 bases from V and 0 bases from J, with 11 bases between. The CDR3 has 15 amino acids. The CDR3 loop reads CASSPHKNSQNTLYF. Partial CDR3 DNA: TGTGCCAGCAGTCCTCACAAGAATAGTCAAAACACCTTGTAC.

Relative to its sample, this clone is large. Gene names are mouse gene names. The CDR3 goes on 1 residue after the read ends, and that part is filled in from the germline J gene. Within the sample, other DNA sequences also encode this same CDR3. The chain links TRBV13-2 to TRBJ2-7; D is possibly TRBD1 (6 bases). V was shortened by 2 bases and J by 7 bases, with 7 bases between the two germline ends. Looked up from germline, CDR1 is NNHNN and CDR2 is SYGAGS (reference sequence). The CDR3 loop spans 11 amino acids. CDR3 DNA (partial): TGTGCCAGCGGTGACAGGGGCGAACAGTAC. This gives the protein CASGDRGEQY. The CDR3 as a whole reads CASGDRGEQYF.

With respect to this clone: Mouse germline and gene names are used. The read gets to within 1 residue of the CDR3 end, and the germline J gene fills in the rest. J is TRBJ2-7 and V is TRBV5, with 9 bases identical to TRBD2. Germline CDR1 and CDR2: LGHNA and YNLKQL (reference sequence). J lost 4 bases, V lost 4 bases, and 5 bases had no gene match. This CDR3 contains 14 residues. CDR3 loop: CASSPLTGGYEQYF. CDR3 bases read: TGTGCCAGCAGCCCTCTGACTGGGGGTTATGAACAGTAC.

About this clone: Germline and genes: mouse. Read coverage stops 1 residue before the CDR3 terminus; the germline J gene supplies the remainder. The V gene is TRBV12-2, the J gene TRBJ2-4, with TRBD2 matching 7 bases. J was trimmed by 2 bases and V by 4 bases; bases with no gene match: 5. The CDR3 length is 14 residues. In germline, CDR1 is SGHLS, CDR2 HYDKME. CDR3 DNA, as far as it was read: TGTGCCAGCTCAGTTGGGACTGCTCAAAACACCTTGTAC. Translated: CASSVGTAQNTLY. The entire CDR3 reads CASSVGTAQNTLYF.

This clone is large (0.1 to 1%). All gene names here are mouse names. The CDR3 end is not reached by the read, which stops 1 residue before it; the germline J gene fills it in. The V call is TRBV26, the J call TRBJ2-7; D is uncertain. Trimming removed 7 bases at V and 0 bases at J, with 7 bases between. The CDR3 has 12 amino acids. Germline loops: CDR1 KGHPV, CDR2 FQNQEV (reference sequence). The CDR3 sequence: CASTVGSYEQYF. CDR3 DNA, as far as it was read: TGTGCCAGCACGGTTGGCTCCTATGAACAGTAC.